The 12 T cell receptor beta chains below come from one sample, sequenced in a study of blood T cell repertoires in COVID-19. Assay: immunoSEQ multiplex PCR; the TCRdb copy retains only in-frame clones and omits some. Counted here are more than 200,000 clones, 84% occurring once; the ten biggest clones make up 10%. The sequenced sample was peripheral blood. The receptors here all came from a woman at least 80 years old with COVID-19, enrolled during active disease.

This clone has a handful of counts. The gene calls are TRBV2 and TRBJ2-7; a weak D match, TRBD2 (6 bases). CDR3 length equals 13 residues. The germline gives CDR1 SNHLY, CDR2 FYNNEI. CDR3 residues: CASSEALNGTPNV. CDR3 sequence (DNA): TGTGCCAGCAGTGAAGCGCTTAACGGGACTCCCAACGTC.

This chain joins TRBV14 and TRBJ1-3; 9 nucleotides agree with TRBD1. This CDR3 contains 16 residues. Germline CDR1 reads SGHDN; CDR2 reads FVKESK. Trimming cost V 3 bases and J 3 bases; bases outside gene matches: 6. CDR3 sequence (DNA): TGTGCCAGCAGCCAGAGGGACAGGGCTTATGGAAACACCATATATTTT. Translation gives CASSQRDRAYGNTIYF.

This clone was counted a few times. This chain joins TRBV7-9 and TRBJ2-2; 7 bases agree with TRBD1. Germline values: CDR1 SEHNR, CDR2 FQNEAQ (reference sequence). This CDR3 has 15 amino acids. Trimming at V came to 4 bases and at J to 4 bases, leaving 6 bases not matched to a gene. The CDR3 DNA reads as TGTGCCAGCAGCTCAGACAGGGCTAGCACCGGGGAGCTGTTTTTT. Translating gives CASSSDRASTGELFF.

V is TRBV5-6 and J is TRBJ2-7; a weak D match, TRBD2 (6 bases). There are 11 residues in the CDR3. The V and J ends lost 4 bases and 7 bases respectively, with 9 bases between them. Germline V gene sequence: CDR1 SGHDT, CDR2 YYEEEE. The CDR3 nucleotides read TGTGCCAGCAGCGTGGCGGGGGAGCAGTACTTC. Protein sequence: CASSVAGEQYF.

In its sample, this clone was seen once. This chain uses TRBV9 with TRBJ1-2; 7 bases are shared with TRBD1. This CDR3 has 13 residues. With 4 bases clipped from V and 4 bases from J, the junction kept 4 bases outside the gene matches. Germline V CDR1 and CDR2: SGDLS, YYNGEE. The CDR3 reads CASSKGAVYGYTF. The CDR3 nucleotides read TGTGCCAGCAGCAAGGGGGCAGTCTATGGCTACACCTTC.

The chain employs TRBV4-3 and TRBJ1-2; 10 bases are shared with TRBD1. Germline V gene data show CDR1 as LGHNA and CDR2 as YSLEER. The CDR3 runs to 15 residues. V gave up 3 bases and J gave up 4 bases; unmatched junction bases: 5. The CDR3 loop reads CASSQDRGVFYGYTF. The CDR3 DNA is TGCGCCAGCAGCCAGGACAGGGGGGTTTTCTATGGCTACACCTTC.

This chain links TRBV7-2 with TRBJ2-7, with 9 bases that match TRBD1. V lost 5 bases, J lost 5 bases, and 13 bases stayed unmatched. This CDR3 is built from 16 residues. Germline loops: CDR1 SGHTA, CDR2 FQGNSA. This CDR3 is CASSPVWGTGTDEQYF. The CDR3 region has the DNA TGTGCCAGCAGCCCCGTCTGGGGGACAGGGACTGACGAGCAGTACTTC.

The V call is TRBV6-2 or TRBV6-3, the J call TRBJ1-5; TRBD1 aligns across 9 bases. This CDR3 region has 18 residues. Germline loops: CDR1 MNHEY, CDR2 SVGEGT. Losses at the gene ends were 5 bases for V and 0 bases for J; bases not matched to a gene: 11. The chain's CDR3 is CASSNIGQGRYSNQPQHF. The DNA for the CDR3 is TGTGCCAGCAGTAATATAGGACAGGGGAGATATAGCAATCAGCCCCAGCATTTT.

The V gene is TRBV30, the J gene TRBJ2-3; TRBD2 matches at 8 bases. The germline V gene has CDR1 GTSNPN and CDR2 SVGIG (reference sequence). There are 16 residues in the CDR3. J lost 8 bases, V lost 5 bases, and 18 bases had no gene match. In DNA form, the CDR3 reads TGTGCCTGGGGTAGCGGTAGCGGGGCGGCCCGGGGTACGCAGTATTTT. Encoded protein: CAWGSGSGAARGTQYF.

The CDR3 DNA sequence: TGTGCCAGCAGTTCTCGGGCCGGGGACTACACCTTC. It translates to CASSSRAGDYTF. The chain combines TRBV6-5 with TRBJ1-2; D not certain. Germline CDR1 and CDR2: MNHEY and SVGAGI. This CDR3 contains 12 residues. Trimming took off 4 bases at V and 10 bases at J, with 13 bases between the two ends.

V and J are TRBV18 and TRBJ1-1; 9 nucleotides agree with TRBD1. Unmatched junction bases numbered 8, after V lost 5 bases and J lost 4 bases. The germline gives CDR1 KGHSH, CDR2 LQKENI. The CDR3 is 15 amino acids. This CDR3 reads CASSAGQGKVTEAFF. The CDR3 DNA sequence: TGTGCCAGCTCAGCGGGACAGGGTAAGGTCACTGAAGCTTTCTTT.

This clone appeared once. This chain uses TRBV6-1 with TRBJ1-5; D unclear. The CDR3 consists of 16 residues. Trimming pared 2 bases from V and 3 bases from J, leaving 14 bases between. CDR1 MNHNS and CDR2 SASEGT come from the germline V gene. The CDR3 loop is CASSEHPGLANQPQHF. In DNA, the CDR3 is TGTGCCAGCAGTGAACATCCCGGACTCGCCAATCAGCCCCAGCATTTT.